Listed below are T cell receptor beta chains from one sample, sequenced in a study of blood T cells in healthy people across ages. TCRdb ran MiXCR on the 5' RACE reads and lists one entry per CDR3 protein. The sample carries over 300,000 distinct CDR3 sequences, roughly half recorded once. Sequencing was performed on blood. These receptor sequences come from a man aged 60-69 years in good health. Each CDR3 is given with its conserved first and last residue. D genes are given only for firm matches. Part of the rows lack a size; the others show once, few, many or a class for expanded clones.

j_call: TRBJ2-3; d_call: -; v_call: TRBV6-5; clone_size: many; cdr3_aa: CASSRTYEDTQYF; cdr3_nt: TGTGCCAGCAGTCGCACATATGAAGATACGCAGTATTTT
j_call: TRBJ2-3; d_call: -; v_call: TRBV9; clone_size: -; cdr3_aa: CASSVQDTQYF; cdr3_nt: TGTGCCAGCAGCGTACAAGATACGCAGTATTTT
j_call: TRBJ2-5; d_call: TRBD1; v_call: TRBV7-8; clone_size: -; cdr3_aa: CASSLRGRQETQYF; cdr3_nt: TGTGCCAGCAGCTTAAGGGGGCGTCAAGAGACCCAGTACTTC
j_call: TRBJ2-5; d_call: TRBD2; v_call: TRBV7-2; clone_size: few; cdr3_aa: CASSPPAREQYF; cdr3_nt: TGTGCCAGCAGCCCACCCGCGCGGGAGCAGTACTTC
j_call: TRBJ2-7; d_call: TRBD2; v_call: TRBV6-5; clone_size: -; cdr3_aa: CASGGGPYEQYF; cdr3_nt: TGTGCCAGCGGGGGAGGGCCCTACGAGCAGTACTTC
j_call: TRBJ2-1; d_call: TRBD2; v_call: TRBV3-1; clone_size: -; cdr3_aa: CASSQETSGNEQFF; cdr3_nt: TGTGCCAGCAGCCAAGAGACTAGCGGGAATGAGCAGTTCTTC
j_call: TRBJ2-3; d_call: -; v_call: TRBV6-5; clone_size: -; cdr3_aa: CASSGGGTLSTDTQYF; cdr3_nt: TGTGCCAGCAGCGGAGGGGGGACACTTAGCACAGATACGCAGTATTTT
j_call: TRBJ1-5; d_call: -; v_call: TRBV27; clone_size: -; cdr3_aa: CASSSGNPPLHF; cdr3_nt: TGTGCCAGCAGTTCAGGGAATCCGCCCCTGCATTTT
j_call: TRBJ2-3; d_call: -; v_call: TRBV7-3; clone_size: -; cdr3_aa: CASSSQGSTDTQYF; cdr3_nt: TGTGCCAGCAGCTCACAGGGTAGCACAGATACGCAGTATTTT
j_call: TRBJ2-7; d_call: -; v_call: TRBV11-3; clone_size: few; cdr3_aa: CASSLEGTLYEQYF; cdr3_nt: TGTGCCAGCAGCTTGGAGGGGACCCTATACGAGCAGTACTTC
j_call: TRBJ1-4; d_call: TRBD1; v_call: TRBV5-1; clone_size: -; cdr3_aa: CASSLSGGPNEKLFF; cdr3_nt: TGCGCCAGCAGCTTATCAGGGGGGCCTAATGAAAAACTGTTTTTT
j_call: TRBJ2-3; d_call: -; v_call: TRBV12-3/TRBV12-4; clone_size: -; cdr3_aa: CASRPDSNTDTQYF; cdr3_nt: TGTGCCAGCAGACCAGACAGTAACACAGATACGCAGTATTTT
j_call: TRBJ2-5; d_call: -; v_call: TRBV12-3/TRBV12-4; clone_size: many; cdr3_aa: CASSFGGTQETQYF; cdr3_nt: TGTGCCAGCAGTTTCGGCGGGACCCAAGAGACCCAGTACTTC
j_call: TRBJ1-2; d_call: -; v_call: TRBV7-8; clone_size: -; cdr3_aa: CASSLVGSGYTF; cdr3_nt: TGTGCCAGCAGCTTAGTGGGTTCTGGCTACACCTTC
j_call: TRBJ2-5; d_call: -; v_call: TRBV27; clone_size: few; cdr3_aa: CASSLSRRTFETQYF; cdr3_nt: TGTGCCAGCAGTTTATCGCGCCGGACGTTTGAGACCCAGTACTTC
j_call: TRBJ2-5; d_call: TRBD2; v_call: TRBV6-6; clone_size: few; cdr3_aa: CASRASGEPTGQYF; cdr3_nt: TGTGCCAGCAGAGCTAGCGGGGAACCGACTGGGCAGTACTTC
j_call: TRBJ2-1; d_call: -; v_call: TRBV7-9; clone_size: -; cdr3_aa: CASSPPGPPYAEQFF; cdr3_nt: TGTGCCAGCAGCCCGCCGGGACCACCCTACGCTGAGCAGTTCTTC
j_call: TRBJ2-1; d_call: TRBD2; v_call: TRBV2; clone_size: -; cdr3_aa: CASRRYGSSGRLGNEQFF; cdr3_nt: TGTGCCAGCCGGAGATATGGGTCTAGCGGGAGGCTAGGAAATGAGCAGTTCTTC
j_call: TRBJ1-5; d_call: -; v_call: TRBV12-3/TRBV12-4; clone_size: -; cdr3_aa: CASSLGGAAQPQHF; cdr3_nt: TGTGCCAGCAGTTTGGGGGGGGCCGCTCAGCCCCAGCATTTT
j_call: TRBJ1-1; d_call: -; v_call: TRBV27; clone_size: -; cdr3_aa: CASSYDGVYTEAFF; cdr3_nt: TGTGCCAGCAGTTACGATGGGGTGTACACTGAAGCTTTCTTT
j_call: TRBJ2-5; d_call: -; v_call: TRBV27; clone_size: once; cdr3_aa: CASSSLTRPTQYF; cdr3_nt: TGTGCCAGCAGTTCCCTGACACGTCCAACCCAGTACTTC
j_call: TRBJ2-7; d_call: -; v_call: TRBV28; clone_size: many; cdr3_aa: CASTSQTSYEQYF; cdr3_nt: TGTGCCAGCACCTCCCAGACTTCCTACGAGCAGTACTTC
j_call: TRBJ2-5; d_call: -; v_call: TRBV7-2; clone_size: -; cdr3_aa: CASSPRPGEETQYF; cdr3_nt: TGTGCCAGCAGCCCTAGGCCGGGGGAAGAGACCCAGTACTTC
j_call: TRBJ1-2; d_call: -; v_call: TRBV2; clone_size: many; cdr3_aa: CASSESMGLIDGYTF; cdr3_nt: TGTGCCAGCAGTGAGTCGATGGGGCTTATAGATGGCTACACCTTC
j_call: TRBJ1-2; d_call: -; v_call: TRBV30; clone_size: -; cdr3_aa: CAWTEGLGYTF; cdr3_nt: TGTGCCTGGACGGAGGGTCTTGGCTACACCTTC
j_call: TRBJ2-4; d_call: -; v_call: TRBV20-1; clone_size: -; cdr3_aa: CSARRSGQVDIQYF; cdr3_nt: TGCAGTGCTAGAAGGTCGGGGCAGGTAGACATTCAGTACTTC
j_call: TRBJ1-6; d_call: -; v_call: TRBV30; clone_size: -; cdr3_aa: CAWIPGNVNSPLHF; cdr3_nt: TGTGCCTGGATCCCAGGGAACGTTAATTCACCCCTCCACTTT
j_call: TRBJ2-7; d_call: TRBD2; v_call: TRBV11-2; clone_size: few; cdr3_aa: CASSREGSLSQYF; cdr3_nt: TGTGCCAGCAGCCGGGAGGGGTCCCTGTCGCAGTACTTC
j_call: TRBJ2-1; d_call: TRBD1; v_call: TRBV28; clone_size: -; cdr3_aa: CASTTRGQSYNEQFF; cdr3_nt: TGTGCCAGCACCACCCGGGGACAGTCCTACAATGAGCAGTTCTTC
j_call: TRBJ2-7; d_call: TRBD1; v_call: TRBV25-1; clone_size: few; cdr3_aa: CASSDWGTGTYEQYF; cdr3_nt: TGTGCCAGCAGTGATTGGGGGACAGGAACCTACGAGCAGTACTTC
j_call: TRBJ2-1; d_call: -; v_call: TRBV12-3/TRBV12-4; clone_size: -; cdr3_aa: CASSLVLAPTRTDNEQFF; cdr3_nt: TGTGCCAGCAGTTTGGTCCTAGCGCCCACCCGAACGGACAATGAGCAGTTCTTC
j_call: TRBJ2-2; d_call: -; v_call: TRBV28; clone_size: -; cdr3_aa: CASSPARESTGELFF; cdr3_nt: TGTGCCAGCAGTCCGGCCCGGGAGTCCACCGGGGAGCTGTTTTTT
j_call: TRBJ1-4; d_call: TRBD1; v_call: TRBV2; clone_size: -; cdr3_aa: CASSPRTGGASEKLFF; cdr3_nt: TGCGCCAGCAGTCCCCGGACAGGGGGCGCGAGTGAAAAACTGTTTTTT
j_call: TRBJ2-5; d_call: TRBD1; v_call: TRBV20-1; clone_size: -; cdr3_aa: CSAGPDRGRRETQYF; cdr3_nt: TGCAGTGCTGGACCGGACAGGGGGCGGCGAGAGACCCAGTACTTC
j_call: TRBJ2-1; d_call: -; v_call: TRBV20-1; clone_size: many; cdr3_aa: CSARGDVHNEQFF; cdr3_nt: TGCAGTGCTAGAGGGGACGTCCACAATGAGCAGTTCTTC
j_call: TRBJ2-4; d_call: -; v_call: TRBV12-3/TRBV12-4; clone_size: few; cdr3_aa: CASSTLSGTGGWEAKNIQYF; cdr3_nt: TGTGCCAGCAGTACCCTATCCGGGACCGGGGGTTGGGAGGCCAAAAACATTCAGTACTTC
j_call: TRBJ1-1; d_call: TRBD1; v_call: TRBV12-3/TRBV12-4; clone_size: -; cdr3_aa: CASSLGDRVSTEAFF; cdr3_nt: TGTGCCAGCAGTTTAGGGGACAGGGTGAGCACTGAAGCTTTCTTT
j_call: TRBJ1-2; d_call: TRBD1; v_call: TRBV20-1; clone_size: -; cdr3_aa: CSALETGNYGYTF; cdr3_nt: TGCAGTGCCCTAGAGACAGGGAACTATGGCTACACCTTC
j_call: TRBJ2-5; d_call: -; v_call: TRBV20-1; clone_size: -; cdr3_aa: CSARDQRGHWTQYF; cdr3_nt: TGCAGTGCTAGAGATCAACGGGGGCACTGGACCCAGTACTTC
j_call: TRBJ2-7; d_call: -; v_call: TRBV30; clone_size: -; cdr3_aa: CAWSRGASEQYF; cdr3_nt: TGTGCCTGGAGTAGGGGCGCCAGCGAGCAGTACTTC
j_call: TRBJ2-7; d_call: TRBD2; v_call: TRBV20-1; clone_size: -; cdr3_aa: CSANGLAAYEQYF; cdr3_nt: TGCAGTGCTAATGGACTAGCTGCATACGAGCAGTACTTC
j_call: TRBJ2-3; d_call: -; v_call: TRBV10-1; clone_size: -; cdr3_aa: CASSDLRTSTDTQYF; cdr3_nt: TGCGCCAGCAGTGATTTACGGACAAGCACAGATACGCAGTATTTT
j_call: TRBJ2-5; d_call: TRBD2; v_call: TRBV9; clone_size: -; cdr3_aa: CASSYSGGAGQETQYF; cdr3_nt: TGTGCCAGCAGCTATAGCGGGGGGGCCGGCCAAGAGACCCAGTACTTC
j_call: TRBJ1-5; d_call: -; v_call: TRBV7-3; clone_size: -; cdr3_aa: CASSPLGDPEPQHF; cdr3_nt: TGTGCCAGCAGCCCCTTGGGTGACCCTGAGCCCCAGCATTTT
j_call: TRBJ2-7; d_call: -; v_call: TRBV18; clone_size: -; cdr3_aa: CASSPPETPRYEQYF; cdr3_nt: TGTGCCAGCTCACCACCAGAGACACCTCGCTACGAGCAGTACTTC
j_call: TRBJ2-4; d_call: TRBD2; v_call: TRBV12-3/TRBV12-4; clone_size: once; cdr3_aa: CASSFPAGAGVAKNIQYF; cdr3_nt: TGTGCCAGCAGTTTTCCAGCGGGGGCGGGAGTTGCCAAAAACATTCAGTACTTC
j_call: TRBJ2-7; d_call: -; v_call: TRBV6-2/TRBV6-3; clone_size: -; cdr3_aa: CASSSSLKGRFYEQYF; cdr3_nt: TGTGCCAGCAGTTCGTCTTTGAAGGGGCGTTTCTACGAGCAGTACTTC
j_call: TRBJ2-1; d_call: -; v_call: TRBV7-3; clone_size: -; cdr3_aa: CASSARRGADDYNEQFF; cdr3_nt: TGTGCCAGCAGCGCCCGCCGTGGTGCGGACGACTACAATGAGCAGTTCTTC